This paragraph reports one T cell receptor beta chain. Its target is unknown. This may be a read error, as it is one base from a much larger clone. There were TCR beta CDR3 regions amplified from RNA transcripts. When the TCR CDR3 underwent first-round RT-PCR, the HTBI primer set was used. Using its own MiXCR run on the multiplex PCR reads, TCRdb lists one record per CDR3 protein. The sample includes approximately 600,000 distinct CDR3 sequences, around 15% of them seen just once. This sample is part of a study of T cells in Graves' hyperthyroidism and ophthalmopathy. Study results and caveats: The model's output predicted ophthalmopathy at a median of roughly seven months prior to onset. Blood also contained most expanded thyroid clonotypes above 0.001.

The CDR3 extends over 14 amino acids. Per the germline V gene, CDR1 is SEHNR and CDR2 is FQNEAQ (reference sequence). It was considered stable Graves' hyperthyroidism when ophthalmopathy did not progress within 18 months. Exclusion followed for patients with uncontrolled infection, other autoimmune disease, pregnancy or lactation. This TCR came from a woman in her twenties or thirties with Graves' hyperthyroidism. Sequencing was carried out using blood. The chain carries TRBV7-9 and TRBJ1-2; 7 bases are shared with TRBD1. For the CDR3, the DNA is TGTGCCAGCAGCTTCCTAGACAGGGATTATGGCCACACCTTC. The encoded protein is CASSFLDRDYGHTF.